The rows below give T cell receptor beta chains drawn from one sample of a study of T cells in Graves' hyperthyroidism and ophthalmopathy. TCRdb used MiXCR to reprocess the multiplex PCR reads, holding one entry per CDR3 protein. This repertoire shows over 350,000 distinct CDR3 sequences, approximately 17% found once; its top ten account for around two fifths. The specimen sequenced was blood. Receptor source: a man in his late teens or twenties with Graves' ophthalmopathy. CDR3s include the opening cysteine and the closing phenylalanine or tryptophan. D genes are given only for firm matches. Only some rows state a clone size, as once, few, many or a class for expanded clones.

j_call v_call d_call clone_size cdr3_aa cdr3_nt
TRBJ1-2 TRBV7-9 TRBD1 many CASSSPGQTPYGYTF TGTGCCAGCAGCTCGCCGGGACAGACTCCCTATGGCTACACCTTC
TRBJ2-2 TRBV12-3/TRBV12-4 TRBD1 many CASSPDRGRNTGELFF TGTGCCAGCAGCCCGGACAGGGGGAGGAACACCGGGGAGCTGTTTTTT
TRBJ2-7 TRBV12-3/TRBV12-4 - many CASSFDSEKEQYF TGTGCCAGCAGTTTTGACTCGGAGAAGGAGCAGTACTTC
TRBJ2-5 TRBV3-1 TRBD1 many CASSEDRGMETQYF TGTGCCAGCAGCGAAGACAGGGGGATGGAGACCCAGTACTTC
TRBJ2-7 TRBV18 TRBD2 many CASSSGGSYEQYF TGTGCCAGCAGCTCGGGGGGCTCCTACGAGCAGTACTTC
TRBJ2-2 TRBV5-8 - few CASSFQGSWGELFF TGTGCCAGCAGCTTTCAAGGGAGCTGGGGGGAGCTGTTTTTT
TRBJ2-1 TRBV24-1 TRBD2 many CATTAGGTYNEQFF TGTGCCACCACGGCGGGGGGTACCTACAATGAGCAGTTCTTC
TRBJ2-5 TRBV12-3/TRBV12-4 - - CASRRTVQETQYF TGTGCCAGCAGACGGACAGTCCAAGAGACCCAGTACTTC
TRBJ2-3 TRBV20-1 - many CSARVGGEDTDTQYF TGCAGTGCTAGAGTTGGCGGGGAGGACACAGATACGCAGTATTTT
TRBJ1-1 TRBV5-1 - - CASRGPRSNTEAFF TGCGCCAGCAGGGGGCCGCGCTCGAACACTGAAGCTTTCTTT
TRBJ1-4 TRBV18 - - CASSLADSLGANEKLFF TGTGCCAGCTCATTAGCCGACTCGCTAGGGGCTAATGAAAAACTGTTTTTT
TRBJ2-3 TRBV12-3/TRBV12-4 - many CASSPSWGGGPSTDTQYF TGTGCCAGCAGTCCTTCTTGGGGCGGTGGCCCCAGCACAGATACGCAGTATTTT
TRBJ1-2 TRBV12-3/TRBV12-4 - few CASSLAGNGYTF TGTGCCAGCAGTTTAGCTGGGAATGGCTACACCTTC
TRBJ2-7 TRBV5-4 - few CASSPPGTRSHEQYF TGTGCCAGCAGCCCGCCCGGGACCCGGTCCCACGAGCAGTACTTC
TRBJ1-1 TRBV10-3 TRBD1 few CASTGAENTEAFF TGTGCCTCGACAGGGGCTGAGAACACTGAAGCTTTCTTT
TRBJ1-4 TRBV28 TRBD1 once CASNPTGGLHEKLFF TGTGCCAGCAATCCGACAGGGGGCTTGCATGAAAAACTGTTTTTT
TRBJ2-7 TRBV3-1 TRBD1 many CASSPDGTVYEQYF TGTGCCAGCAGCCCCGACGGGACAGTTTACGAGCAGTACTTC
TRBJ2-5 TRBV4-1 - few CASSQVHLVVKETQYF TGCGCCAGCAGCCAAGTCCATTTGGTCGTAAAAGAGACCCAGTACTTC
TRBJ1-5 TRBV20-1 - many CSARGSVPNQPQHF TGCAGTGCTAGAGGGTCCGTTCCCAATCAGCCCCAGCATTTT
TRBJ2-3 TRBV5-5 TRBD1 many CASSFRGRKDTQYF TGTGCCAGCAGCTTCAGGGGGCGGAAAGATACGCAGTATTTT
TRBJ1-4 TRBV5-6 TRBD1 few CASSLGVPQGAEMEKLFF TGTGCCAGCAGCTTAGGGGTCCCACAGGGGGCGGAAATGGAAAAACTGTTTTTT
TRBJ1-6 TRBV9 - few CASSQGGRGAMSSPLHF TGTGCCAGCAGCCAAGGGGGGCGGGGGGCTATGTCTTCACCCCTCCACTTT
TRBJ1-1 TRBV6-2/TRBV6-3 - many CASSYSGPRRTEAFF TGTGCCAGCAGTTACTCGGGCCCAAGAAGGACTGAAGCTTTCTTT
TRBJ1-4 TRBV5-1 - - CASSPKMNGDGNEKLFF TGCGCCAGCAGCCCTAAAATGAACGGGGACGGTAATGAAAAACTGTTTTTT
TRBJ1-4 TRBV3-1 - many CASSPRDGGEKLFF TGTGCCAGCAGCCCCCGGGACGGTGGGGAAAAACTGTTTTTT
TRBJ2-5 TRBV12-3/TRBV12-4 - many CASSQDVPGGTQYF TGTGCCAGCAGCCAGGACGTCCCCGGGGGCACCCAGTACTTC
TRBJ2-7 TRBV4-1 - few CASSQDSGTLYEQYF TGCGCCAGCAGCCAAGATAGTGGGACCCTCTACGAGCAGTACTTC
TRBJ2-3 TRBV9 - few CASSVDPNTDTQYF TGTGCCAGCAGCGTAGACCCGAACACAGATACGCAGTATTTT
TRBJ1-4 TRBV18 TRBD1 - CASSSSGGLDEKLFF TGTGCCAGCTCATCTTCAGGGGGGCTGGATGAAAAACTGTTTTTT
TRBJ1-2 TRBV28 TRBD1 - CASSSIAGTGLNGYTF TGTGCCAGCAGTTCCATAGCCGGGACAGGACTTAATGGCTACACCTTC
TRBJ1-5 TRBV20-1 - few CSALPVVPTNNQPQHF TGCAGTGCCCTCCCTGTGGTCCCGACGAACAATCAGCCCCAGCATTTT
TRBJ1-3 TRBV4-1 - - CASSLDQGPGNTIYF TGCGCCAGCAGCCTGGACCAGGGTCCTGGAAACACCATATATTTT
TRBJ1-5 TRBV11-2 TRBD1 many CASSQPNRDRGPRGRPQHF TGTGCCAGCAGCCAGCCAAACCGGGACAGGGGGCCGCGCGGAAGGCCCCAGCATTTT
TRBJ2-5 TRBV2 - many CASNDRDNQETQYF TGTGCCAGCAATGACCGGGACAACCAAGAGACCCAGTACTTC
TRBJ1-2 TRBV2 TRBD1 many CASSEAQGGVGYTF TGTGCCAGCAGTGAAGCGCAGGGGGGGGTGGGCTACACCTTC
TRBJ2-1 TRBV5-5 - few CATSPGEDEQFF TGTGCCACTTCCCCGGGGGAGGATGAGCAGTTCTTC
TRBJ1-5 TRBV4-2 - - CASSQEVGKGSNQPQHF TGTGCCAGCAGCCAAGAGGTAGGGAAGGGGAGCAATCAGCCCCAGCATTTT
TRBJ2-3 TRBV28 - many CASSFRGEADTQYF TGTGCCAGCAGTTTCAGGGGGGAAGCAGATACGCAGTATTTT
TRBJ2-1 TRBV24-1 - - CATSQPGGVYNEQFF TGTGCCACCAGTCAACCGGGGGGCGTGTACAATGAGCAGTTCTTC
TRBJ1-2 TRBV2 - many CATPPAQAANYGYTF TGTGCCACCCCTCCAGCCCAGGCCGCTAACTATGGCTACACCTTC
TRBJ1-2 TRBV29-1 TRBD1 - CSVDRDGYTF TGCAGCGTGGACAGGGATGGCTACACCTTC
TRBJ2-7 TRBV29-1 TRBD1 - CSGGQGLDEQYF TGCAGCGGGGGACAGGGGTTAGACGAGCAGTACTTC
TRBJ2-7 TRBV4-1 TRBD1 many CASSQGGGTGSYEQYF TGCGCCAGCAGCCAAGGAGGGGGGACAGGGTCCTACGAGCAGTACTTC
TRBJ2-1 TRBV5-1 - - CASSFSMGNEQFF TGCGCCAGCAGCTTTTCCATGGGCAATGAGCAGTTCTTC
TRBJ2-1 TRBV27 - few CASSPVDRPNEQFF TGTGCCAGCAGTCCCGTAGACAGGCCCAATGAGCAGTTCTTC
TRBJ2-3 TRBV12-3/TRBV12-4 - - CASRWGVGTDTQYF TGTGCCAGCAGGTGGGGGGTGGGAACAGATACGCAGTATTTT
TRBJ1-2 TRBV6-5 - few CASSYSIQRVYGYTF TGTGCCAGCAGTTATAGCATCCAGCGGGTCTATGGCTACACCTTC
TRBJ1-5 TRBV28 - many CASSPARSDSNQPQHF TGTGCCAGCAGTCCCGCCCGGTCAGATAGCAATCAGCCCCAGCATTTT
TRBJ1-5 TRBV20-1 TRBD1 few CSAGSPGGGNNQPQHF TGCAGTGCTGGCTCCCCAGGGGGGGGAAACAATCAGCCCCAGCATTTT
TRBJ2-1 TRBV20-1 - many CSARDGEGGRSYNEQFF TGCAGTGCTAGAGATGGTGAGGGGGGGAGGTCCTACAATGAGCAGTTCTTC
TRBJ2-1 TRBV6-2/TRBV6-3 TRBD2 few CASSYSTGGGQFF TGTGCCAGCAGTTACTCGACCGGGGGGGGTCAGTTCTTC
TRBJ2-1 TRBV11-2 TRBD1 - CASRWDSGLYRNEQFF TGTGCCAGCAGATGGGACAGTGGGCTTTATCGGAATGAGCAGTTCTTC
TRBJ1-2 TRBV20-1 TRBD1 many CSASGLGQTNYGYTF TGCAGTGCTTCGGGTTTGGGACAGACTAACTATGGCTACACCTTC
TRBJ2-7 TRBV6-5 - - CASSYSIYEQYF TGTGCCAGCAGTTACTCGATTTACGAGCAGTACTTC
TRBJ2-1 TRBV6-5 - few CASSYSSGFNNEQFF TGTGCCAGCAGTTACTCATCCGGGTTTAACAATGAGCAGTTCTTC
TRBJ1-1 TRBV5-8 - - CASSLRYWPNTEAFF TGTGCCAGCAGCTTGAGGTATTGGCCGAACACTGAAGCTTTCTTT
TRBJ2-1 TRBV20-1 TRBD2 many CSARDVLAVNNEQFF TGCAGTGCTAGAGATGTACTAGCGGTTAACAATGAGCAGTTCTTC
TRBJ2-3 TRBV24-1 TRBD1 few CATSDRGGESTDTQYF TGTGCCACCAGTGACCGAGGGGGCGAAAGCACAGATACGCAGTATTTT
TRBJ2-5 TRBV7-9 - many CASSPADQETQYF TGTGCCAGCAGCCCGGCCGACCAAGAGACCCAGTACTTC
TRBJ1-5 TRBV6-1 TRBD1 - CASSPRQGPYQPQHF TGTGCCAGCAGCCCGAGACAGGGCCCGTATCAGCCCCAGCATTTT